These 21 T cell receptor beta chains originate from one sample sequenced in a study of vaccination and CD4 T cells after COVID-19. Noted treatment: approximately 9-day PBMC culture with coronavirus spike peptide pools or control peptides (ViraFEST assay). No antigens are known for them. An Oncomine TCR Beta short-read assay was used to sequence the DNA from cultured CD4+ T cells. A single record per CDR3 protein comes from TCRdb applying MiXCR to the PCR reads. This table holds about 14,000 distinct CDR3 sequences, approximately 49% found once. Sequencing used CD4+ T cells from blood, cultured in vitro, obtained before SARS-CoV-2 vaccination. The receptors were gathered from a human donor who had recovered from COVID-19.

J is TRBJ1-5 and V is TRBV7-2; a possible D gene is TRBD1 (5 bases). Between the trimmed V and J ends, which lost 1 base and 6 bases, there was a span of 10 bases. Germline V gene lookup returns CDR1 SGHTA and CDR2 FQGNSA. The CDR3 is made up of 14 amino acids. As DNA, the CDR3 is TGTGCCAGCAGCTTAGTGGGGGATGGTCAGCCCCAGCATTTT. It yields the protein CASSLVGDGQPQHF.

In its sample, this clonotype ranks as medium-sized. CDR3 bases: TGTGCCAGCAGACTAGGTCCGGGAAACACTGAAGCTTTCTTT. It yields the protein CASRLGPGNTEAFF. The chain recombines TRBV12-3 or TRBV12-4 with TRBJ1-1, with D uncertain. Trimming left V 6 bases short and J 2 bases short, with 13 bases between. The CDR3 contains 14 residues.

This clonotype is judged large. The chain recombines TRBV27 with TRBJ1-2; D is ambiguous. Germline CDR1 MNHEY, CDR2 SMNVEV (reference sequence). The CDR3 spans 14 residues. V lost 4 bases, J lost 8 bases, and 17 bases lay in between. CDR3 nucleotides: TGTGCCAGCAGTTCTTCCCGACGGGTGGGGGGCTACACCTTC. Residues: CASSSSRRVGGYTF.

This clonotype showed up just once. The J gene is TRBJ1-2, the V gene TRBV23-1; no clear D. TRBV23-1 is an ORF; its function is uncertain. The CDR3 loop spans 14 amino acids. V was clipped by 5 bases and J by 4 bases, with 14 bases between them. The CDR3 spells CASSGSQEGYGYTF. CDR3 bases: TGCGCCAGCAGTGGTTCGCAGGAGGGCTATGGCTACACCTTC.

This clonotype has just a few counts. The chain links TRBV20-1 to TRBJ2-7, with D perhaps matching TRBD1 (6 bases). V lost 5 bases to trimming and J lost 1 base, with 15 bases between them. This CDR3 has 14 residues. The germline CDR1 and CDR2 sequences are DFQATT and SNEGSKA (reference sequence). The CDR3 DNA reads as TGCAGTGCTCTCAACAGGGATAAATCCTACGAGCAGTACTTC. Its protein is CSALNRDKSYEQYF.

This chain uses TRBV28 with TRBJ1-6, with D unresolved. The CDR3 runs to 12 residues. Germline V gene lookup returns CDR1 MDHEN and CDR2 SYDVKM. V was clipped by 7 bases and J by 11 bases, with 12 bases between them. This chain's CDR3 is CASNIGNTPLHF. CDR3 coding DNA: TGTGCCAGCAACATAGGAAACACACCCCTCCACTTT.

The chain is built from TRBV6-5 and TRBJ2-1; tentative D call: TRBD2 (6 bases). CDR3 size: 14 residues. CDR1 is MNHEY and CDR2 is SVGAGI in the germline V gene. V was cut by 3 bases and J by 7 bases, with 13 bases left in between. The CDR3 bases are TGTGCCAGCAGTTATCGGGCTAGCGAAAATGAGCAGTTCTTC. This sequence encodes CASSYRASENEQFF.

The V and J genes are TRBV20-1 and TRBJ2-7; D could derive from TRBD1 or TRBD2 (5 bases each). This CDR3 spans 13 amino acids. The V end was cut by 5 bases, the J end by 1 base, with 12 bases between. Looked up from germline, CDR1 is DFQATT and CDR2 is SNEGSKA (reference sequence). CDR3 nucleotides: TGCAGTGCTTGGGACGGCCAATCCTACGAGCAGTACTTC. Translating gives CSAWDGQSYEQYF.

The table lists this clonotype with a few counts. The J gene is TRBJ2-6, the V gene TRBV6-1; D unresolved. The V and J ends lost 6 bases and 4 bases respectively, with 22 bases between them. The CDR3 spans 18 residues. Looked up from germline, CDR1 is MNHNS and CDR2 is SASEGT. The CDR3: CASRRAQTPVGGANVLTF. Written as DNA, the CDR3 is TGTGCCAGCAGAAGGGCCCAGACACCGGTGGGGGGGGCCAACGTCCTGACTTTC.

This rearrangement joins TRBV2 to TRBJ1-5; no clear D. Trimming took 0 bases from V and 9 from J, leaving 9 bases between them. In germline, CDR1 is SNHLY, CDR2 FYNNEI. The CDR3 is made up of 13 amino acids. The CDR3 spells CASSEAGLGPQHF. CDR3 sequence (DNA): TGTGCCAGCAGTGAAGCAGGTTTGGGGCCCCAGCATTTT.

The CDR3 nucleotides read TGTGCCAGCAGTTTATTGGTTAGCGGGGACACCGGGGAGCTGTTTTTT. Encoded protein: CASSLLVSGDTGELFF. The V and J genes are TRBV12-3 or TRBV12-4 and TRBJ2-2; 8 bases line up with TRBD2. CDR3 length: 16 amino acids. J gave up 3 bases and V 2 bases, and 5 bases lay outside the gene matches.

This chain joins TRBV24-1 and TRBJ1-2; no clear D gene. The germline V and J ends were trimmed by 4 bases and 6 bases, with 11 bases remaining between them. CDR3 length equals 13 residues. Germline V gene sequence: CDR1 KGHDR, CDR2 SFDVKD. The CDR3 is CATSDRTRDGYTF. CDR3 nucleotide sequence: TGTGCCACCAGTGACCGGACTCGAGATGGCTACACCTTC.

The chain recombines TRBV12-3 or TRBV12-4 with TRBJ2-7, with a possible D match to TRBD2 (6 bases). The CDR3 loop spans 13 amino acids. V was clipped by 1 base and J by 7 bases, with 11 bases between them. The CDR3 nucleotides are TGTGCCAGCAGTTTAGAACAGGCGGGGGAGCAGTACTTC. Its protein product is CASSLEQAGEQYF.

This clonotype was observed a handful of times. The rearrangement links TRBV7-8 to TRBJ1-5; the D gene is possibly TRBD1 (5 bases). Germline lookup yields CDR1 SGHVS and CDR2 FQNEAQ. Trimming shortened V by 1 base and J by 3 bases, and 10 bases separated the two germline ends. The CDR3 covers 15 residues. Here the CDR3 DNA reads TGTGCCAGCAGCTTAGGGGGAGGGGACAATCAGCCCCAGCATTTT. This translates into CASSLGGGDNQPQHF.

V gene TRBV6-2 or TRBV6-3 combines with J gene TRBJ2-1, with a weak D call TRBD2 (6 bases). Germline CDR1 reads MNHEY; CDR2 reads SVGEGT. V gave up 2 bases and J gave up 6 bases, with 8 bases separating them. The CDR3 totals 13 residues. The CDR3 DNA follows: TGTGCCAGCAGTTACGGGACTCCCAATGAGCAGTTCTTC. This sequence encodes CASSYGTPNEQFF.

J is TRBJ2-3 and V is TRBV5-4; the D gene is possibly TRBD1 (6 bases). The germline V and J ends were trimmed by 4 bases and 5 bases, with 17 bases remaining between them. The CDR3 is made up of 15 amino acids. The germline V gene encodes CDR1 SGHNT and CDR2 YYREEE (reference sequence). The CDR3 DNA follows: TGTGCCAGCAGCGTTCATACAGGGTTAGAAGATACGCAGTATTTT. Residues: CASSVHTGLEDTQYF.

There are a few counts of this clonotype. The rearrangement links TRBV7-2 to TRBJ1-6; D might be TRBD1 (6 bases). V dropped 1 base and J dropped 7 bases, with 11 bases sitting between them. Germline V lookup: CDR1 SGHTA, CDR2 FQGNSA. The CDR3 consists of 15 residues. Here the CDR3 DNA reads TGTGCCAGCAGCTTAGAAGGACAGAGCAATTCACCCCTCCACTTT. This translates into CASSLEGQSNSPLHF.

The chain is built from TRBV7-2 and TRBJ2-3; perhaps D is TRBD1 or TRBD2 (5 bases each). The CDR3 runs to 14 residues. CDR1 is SGHTA, CDR2 FQGNSA, per germline. V lost 1 base, J lost 0 bases, and 5 bases lay in between. This chain's CDR3 is CASSLGDSTDTQYF. In nucleotides, the CDR3 is TGTGCCAGCAGCTTAGGGGACAGCACAGATACGCAGTATTTT.

This clonotype showed up just a few times. This sequence joins TRBV7-3 and TRBJ1-2; D is unresolved. Germline loops: CDR1 SGHTA, CDR2 FQGTGA. Trimming shortened V by 4 bases and J by 6 bases, and 12 bases separated the two germline ends. The CDR3 is made up of 13 amino acids. CDR3 bases: TGTGCCAGCAGCTCCCTCGACCGAAATGGCTACACCTTC. As protein: CASSSLDRNGYTF. Combining the CDR3 with reference TRBV7-3 and TRBJ1-2 gives the whole variable domain GAGVSQTPSNKVTEKGKYVELRCDPISGHTALYWYRQSLGQGPEFLIYFQGTGAADDSGLPNDRFFAVRPEGSVSTLKIQRTERGDSAVYLCASSSLDRNGYTFGSGTRLTVV.

J is TRBJ2-3 and V is TRBV7-8; tentatively, D is TRBD1 (6 bases). Germline-derived CDR1 and CDR2 are SGHVS and FQNEAQ. The CDR3 spans 14 residues. V was cut by 3 bases and J by 4 bases, with 11 bases left in between. The chain's CDR3 is CASSLDSAPDTQYF. Here the CDR3 DNA reads TGTGCCAGCAGCTTGGACAGCGCTCCAGATACGCAGTATTTT.

This clonotype was detected a few times. V usage is TRBV6-1 and J usage is TRBJ2-6; D is unresolved. The CDR3 has 13 amino acids. Germline V lookup: CDR1 MNHNS, CDR2 SASEGT. V lost 6 bases and J lost 2, with 5 bases in between. The CDR3 DNA reads TGTGCCAGCAGCCCAACTGGGGCCAACGTCCTGACTTTC. It translates to CASSPTGANVLTF.